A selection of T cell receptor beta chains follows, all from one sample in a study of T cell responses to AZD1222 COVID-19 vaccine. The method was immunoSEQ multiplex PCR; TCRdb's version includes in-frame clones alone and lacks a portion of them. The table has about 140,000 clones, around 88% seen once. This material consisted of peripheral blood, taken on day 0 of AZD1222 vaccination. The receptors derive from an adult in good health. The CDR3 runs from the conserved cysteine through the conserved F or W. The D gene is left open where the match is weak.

CASRVARGSWSGANVLTF,TRBV19,TRBJ2-6,-
CASSETWDTQYF,TRBV2,TRBJ2-3,-
CATSDRRPGRAHEQYF,TRBV24-1,TRBJ2-7,-
CASSPPPGGASPGELFF,TRBV9,TRBJ2-2,TRBD2
CASSFAGAYNEQFF,TRBV7-3,TRBJ2-1,-
CASSLAPKDTQYF,TRBV7-9,TRBJ2-3,-
CASTPGLADWGTDTQYF,TRBV5-1,TRBJ2-3,TRBD2
CASSTPGQGAGNTIYF,TRBV5-4,TRBJ1-3,TRBD1
CASSQEAGVSYGYTF,TRBV4-3,TRBJ1-2,-
CASSPRPPLTGAHQPQHF,TRBV7-8,TRBJ1-5,TRBD1
CASKGGYYGYTF,TRBV19,TRBJ1-2,-
CSVEEEGLYGYTF,TRBV29-1,TRBJ1-2,-
CASRPQMGGNTEAFF,TRBV5-5,TRBJ1-1,-
CAIRDRGYYGYTF,TRBV28,TRBJ1-2,TRBD1
CASSVAALAVSYEQYF,TRBV9,TRBJ2-7,-
CASSQAPGQGAAGANVLTF,TRBV4-3,TRBJ2-6,TRBD1
CASSAGPGNTIYF,TRBV5-4,TRBJ1-3,-
CASSSTLGAFF,TRBV5-5,TRBJ1-1,-
CASSQTGAGNQPQHF,TRBV18,TRBJ1-5,TRBD1
CASRGGTGELFF,TRBV7-9,TRBJ2-2,-
CASSGTGELFF,TRBV9,TRBJ2-2,-
CASSHGTNTEAFF,TRBV6-2/TRBV6-3,TRBJ1-1,-
CASSLTSISMNTGELFF,TRBV13,TRBJ2-2,-
CASSSLQPAGYTF,TRBV28,TRBJ1-2,-
CSASRGADTGELFF,TRBV20-1,TRBJ2-2,-
CASTPLALEDTQYF,TRBV6-2/TRBV6-3,TRBJ2-3,-
CASSPRLAGGSGANVLTF,TRBV9,TRBJ2-6,TRBD2
CASSSTGTWSYTF,TRBV27,TRBJ1-2,-
CASSLGPSGELFF,TRBV11-3,TRBJ2-2,-
CAWHGRGANEKLFF,TRBV30,TRBJ1-4,-
CASKVLAGDEQFF,TRBV4-2,TRBJ2-1,TRBD2
CASSPYDEQYF,TRBV6-2/TRBV6-3,TRBJ2-7,-
CASSWGSLITEAFF,TRBV5-5,TRBJ1-1,-